These T cell receptor beta chains were read from a single sample in a study of T cell responses to AZD1222 COVID-19 vaccine. Libraries were prepared by immunoSEQ multiplex PCR; TCRdb keeps only in-frame clonotypes and omits some of them. The repertoire holds roughly 140,000 clones, with 75% to 95% as singletons. The specimen comprised peripheral blood, sampled on day 0 of MenACWY control vaccination. The receptors here all came from an adult in good health. Each CDR3 is given with its conserved first and last residue. The D gene is left open where the match is weak. Not all rows give a size; the values are once, few, many and, for expanded clones, a class.

15	TRBV11-2	-	TRBD1	TRBJ1-5	TGTGCCAGCAGCATAGACAGGGGAGGCAATCAGCCCCAGCATTTT	CASSIDRGGNQPQHF
16	TRBV19	-	TRBD2	TRBJ2-1	TGTGCCAGTAGTACAAGGACTAGCGGGAGCTACAATGGGCAGTTCTTC	CASSTRTSGSYNGQFF
19	TRBV4-1	-	TRBD1	TRBJ1-4	TGCGCCAGCAGCCAAGAATGGACAGGAGGAGGACCAGCTAATGAAAAACTGTTTTTT	CASSQEWTGGGPANEKLFF
12	TRBV29-1	-	-	TRBJ1-1	TGCAGCGTTTGTGCGCTGAACACTGAAGCTTTCTTT	CSVCALNTEAFF
13	TRBV7-2	-	-	TRBJ2-1	TGTGCCAGCACCCCTAGCTCCTACAATGAGCAGTTCTTC	CASTPSSYNEQFF
12	TRBV18	once	-	TRBJ2-7	TGTGCCAGCTCACCCGATTTTTACGAGCAGTACTTC	CASSPDFYEQYF
11	TRBV6-1	-	-	TRBJ1-5	TGTGCCAGCAGTGACGAGCGACCCCAGCATTTT	CASSDERPQHF
13	TRBV6-5	-	-	TRBJ1-6	TGTGCCAGCACCCTATCCGTGTATTCACCCCTCCACTTT	CASTLSVYSPLHF
16	TRBV25-1	-	-	TRBJ2-3	TGTGCCAGCAGTGACTACCCCGGACCCCTCACGGGTACGCAGTATTTT	CASSDYPGPLTGTQYF
13	TRBV19	-	-	TRBJ1-2	TGTGCCACCCAATTGGCAGGAAACTATGGCTACACCTTC	CATQLAGNYGYTF
12	TRBV10-3	-	TRBD1	TRBJ1-2	TGTGCCATCAGTGAGTACAGGGGTGGCTACACCTTC	CAISEYRGGYTF
15	TRBV4-1	once	-	TRBJ1-2	TGCGCCAGCAGCCATCCCGCGGGCGGGAACTATGGCTACACCTTC	CASSHPAGGNYGYTF
14	TRBV30	-	-	TRBJ1-3	TGTGCCTGGGAGAGAACTTTCTCTGGAAACACCATATATTTT	CAWERTFSGNTIYF
13	TRBV3-1/TRBV3-2	-	-	TRBJ1-1	TGTGCCAGCAGCCCTGGACAGCAAACTGAAGCTTTCTTT	CASSPGQQTEAFF
15	TRBV4-2	-	TRBD1	TRBJ1-6	TGTGCCAGCAGCAAATGGACAGGGGATAATTCACCCCTCCACTTT	CASSKWTGDNSPLHF